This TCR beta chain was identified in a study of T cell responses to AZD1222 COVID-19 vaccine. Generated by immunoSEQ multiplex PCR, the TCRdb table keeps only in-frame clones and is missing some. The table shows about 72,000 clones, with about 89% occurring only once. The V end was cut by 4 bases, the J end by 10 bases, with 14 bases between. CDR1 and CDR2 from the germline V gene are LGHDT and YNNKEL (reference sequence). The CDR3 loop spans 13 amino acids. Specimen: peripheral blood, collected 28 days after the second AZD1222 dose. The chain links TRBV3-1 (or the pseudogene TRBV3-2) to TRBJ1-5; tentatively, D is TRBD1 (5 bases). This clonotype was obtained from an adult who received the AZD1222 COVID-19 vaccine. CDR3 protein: CASSRGTGDPQHF. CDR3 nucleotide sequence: TGTGCCAGCAGCCGGGGCACGGGGGATCCCCAGCATTTT.